A selection of T cell receptor beta chains follows, all from one sample in a study of blood T cell repertoires in COVID-19. Clones were read by immunoSEQ multiplex PCR, and TCRdb kept only the in-frame ones, dropping some. The sample lists roughly 150,000 clones, over 70% occurring once. Input material: peripheral blood. The receptors here all came from a man aged 55 to 70 with acute or convalescent COVID-19. The conserved cysteine and the conserved F or W are not part of the CDR3 here.

14,TRBJ1-1,TRBV2,ASTKEGGQINTEAF
11,TRBJ1-1,TRBV29-1,SVAGGPNTEAF
8,TRBJ1-1,TRBV29-1,SAGETEAF
13,TRBJ2-6,TRBV6-5,ASSTGGTGANVLT
13,TRBJ2-5,TRBV4-1,ASSQDGTGGGTQY
11,TRBJ1-2,TRBV5-1,ASSRTGERGYT
10,TRBJ1-2,TRBV5-6,ASSFPGGGYT
13,TRBJ2-2,TRBV5-8,ASSSGLGVTGELF
16,TRBJ2-3,TRBV4-3,ASSRKLGGRERTDTQY
12,TRBJ1-6,TRBV28,ASSPTGFNSPLH
9,TRBJ2-7,TRBV6-2/TRBV6-3,ASSSGMGQY
12,TRBJ2-7,TRBV5-4,ASSSPRQGYEQY
14,TRBJ2-3,TRBV10-2,ASRGLAVPATDTQY
8,TRBJ2-3,TRBV12-3/TRBV12-4,ASSSDTQY
12,TRBJ1-1,TRBV19,ASRPRGGNTEAF
10,TRBJ1-5,TRBV29-1,SVGDGNQPQH
13,TRBJ1-3,TRBV18,ASSPNTGNGNTIY
13,TRBJ2-2,TRBV4-3,ASSQRTGGTGELF
13,TRBJ1-4,TRBV7-2,ASSPGGGDNEKLF
13,TRBJ2-3,TRBV5-1,ASSLRGGWTDTQY
11,TRBJ1-5,TRBV6-5,ASSSQQGQPQH
13,TRBJ1-6,TRBV4-1,ASSRTRDKNSPLH
14,TRBJ2-1,TRBV5-1,ASSLLPSGSYNEQF